A single sample gave rise to the 21 T cell receptor beta chains below, sequenced in a study of shared clonotypes between healthy human individuals. The assay was immunoSEQ multiplex PCR, and TCRdb's table has in-frame clones only and misses some. The sample has over 1.5 million clones; about 98% are singletons. The sequenced sample consisted of naive CD4+ T cells sorted from blood. Subset: CD45RA+ positively selected. These receptors all come from a man younger than 45 in good health.

On this clone itself: At the DNA level, this CDR3 is encoded by other sequences in the same sample as well. The genes are TRBV5-1 and TRBJ1-4; TRBD1 might be the D (5 bases). V was shortened by 4 bases and J by 8 bases, with 9 bases between the two germline ends. The CDR3 spans 12 residues. Germline V CDR1 and CDR2: SGHRS, YFSETQ. The CDR3 nucleotides are TGCGCCAGCAGCCTTCGGGGGGAAAAACTGTTTTTT. It codes for CASSLRGEKLFF. Full variable domain (remainder filled in from reference TRBV5-1 and TRBJ1-4): KAGVTQTPRYLIKTRGQQVTLSCSPISGHRSVSWYQQTPGQGLQFLFEYFSETQRNKGNFPGRFSGRQFSNSRSEMNVSTLELGDSALYLCASSLRGEKLFFGSGTQLSVL.

This rearrangement joins TRBV7-2 to TRBJ2-5; D unclear. V lost 0 bases, J lost 5 bases, and 7 bases lay in between. CDR1 is SGHTA and CDR2 is FQGNSA in the germline V gene. This CDR3 spans 13 amino acids. The CDR3 DNA reads TGTGCCAGCAGCTTAGCCTGGACCGAGACCCAGTACTTC. As protein: CASSLAWTETQYF.

The CDR3 DNA reads as TGTGCCAGCAGTGAAAGCCTACTAGCGGGAGGGGTTGAGCAGTTCTTC. Protein product: CASSESLLAGGVEQFF. The chain recombines TRBV2 with TRBJ2-1; TRBD2 agrees at 13 bases. This CDR3 has 16 residues. J gave up 9 bases and V 2 bases, and 7 bases lay outside the gene matches. Germline lookup yields CDR1 SNHLY and CDR2 FYNNEI.

The gene calls are TRBV5-1 and TRBJ2-7; D tentatively fits TRBD1 or TRBD2 (5 bases each). The CDR3 has 15 residues. Trimming left V 4 bases short and J 5 bases short, with 19 bases between. Germline CDR1 is SGHRS and CDR2 is YFSETQ. The chain's CDR3 is CASSAGPLRGHEQYF. In DNA, the CDR3 is TGCGCCAGCAGCGCCGGGCCCCTGAGGGGACACGAGCAGTACTTC.

V is TRBV28 and J is TRBJ2-7; D is perhaps TRBD1 (6 bases). Per the germline V gene, CDR1 is MDHEN and CDR2 is SYDVKM. The CDR3 contains 14 residues. Trimming removed 10 bases from V and 2 bases from J, with 18 bases in between. CDR3 residues: CATSEYRVTYEQYF. DNA of the CDR3: TGTGCCACTTCCGAATACAGGGTTACCTACGAGCAGTACTTC.

Written as DNA, the CDR3 is TGTGCCAGCAGAGGACAGCAAGAGACCCAGTACTTC. Residues: CASRGQQETQYF. The gene calls are TRBV19 and TRBJ2-5; D perhaps matches TRBD1 (6 bases). Germline CDR1 reads LNHDA; CDR2 reads SQIVND (reference sequence). This CDR3 is built from 12 residues. V was trimmed by 9 bases and J by 2 bases, leaving 10 bases between them.

The chain joins TRBV6-5 to TRBJ2-7, with TRBD1 matching over 8 bases. V shed 7 bases and J 2 bases; nucleotides not matched to a gene: 4. This CDR3 contains 13 residues. Germline V gives CDR1 MNHEY, CDR2 SVGAGI. The CDR3 here is CASTRTGTYEQYF. The CDR3 DNA reads TGTGCCAGCACCCGGACAGGGACCTACGAGCAGTACTTC.

V gene TRBV4-3 combines with J gene TRBJ2-1; maybe TRBD1 (5 bases). The V gene lost 3 bases and the J gene lost 5 bases, with 11 bases spanning the gap. Germline V CDR1 and CDR2: LGHNA, YSLEER. The CDR3 spans 14 residues. Here the CDR3 DNA reads TGCGCCAGCAGCCAGGAGACAGAAAACAATGAGCAGTTCTTC. Its translation: CASSQETENNEQFF.

This chain connects TRBV28 to TRBJ2-7, with D hard to call. V shed 7 bases and J shed 0 bases, with 10 bases lying between them. Germline values: CDR1 MDHEN, CDR2 SYDVKM. The CDR3 covers 13 residues. CDR3 sequence reads: CASTLESSYEQYF. CDR3 in DNA: TGTGCCAGCACCCTTGAGAGCTCCTACGAGCAGTACTTC.

The CDR3 nucleotides are TGTGCCAGCAGCCTATCCCGCTCGGAGGGATCAGATACGCAGTATTTT. Its translation is CASSLSRSEGSDTQYF. The chain is built from TRBV5-6 and TRBJ2-3; a weak D match, TRBD2 (6 bases). Trimming left V 4 bases short and J 4 bases short, with 19 bases between. Germline loops: CDR1 SGHDT, CDR2 YYEEEE. This CDR3 region has 16 residues.

This clone was observed a single time. The V and J genes are TRBV6-6 and TRBJ1-5; D is unclear. CDR1 and CDR2 (germline): MNHNY, SVGAGI (reference sequence). V was cut by 6 bases and J by 5 bases, with 5 bases left in between. The CDR3 has 11 residues. CDR3 residues: CASREDQPQHF. Here the CDR3 DNA reads TGTGCCAGCAGGGAAGATCAGCCCCAGCATTTT.

The chain couples TRBV14 to TRBJ2-7, with D perhaps matching TRBD2 (6 bases). Trimming took 0 bases from V and 3 from J, leaving 9 bases between them. Germline CDR1 is SGHDN and CDR2 is FVKESK. The CDR3 sequence is 14 residues long. The CDR3 DNA is TGTGCCAGCAGCCAAGATCTCGGGGGCTACGAGCAGTACTTC. This translates into CASSQDLGGYEQYF.

This chain uses TRBV2 with TRBJ2-7; 10 nucleotides line up with TRBD2. This CDR3 is 16 amino acids long. Losses at the gene ends were 6 bases for V and 2 bases for J; bases not matched to a gene: 10. Per germline, CDR1 SNHLY and CDR2 FYNNEI. CDR3 sequence reads: CASSGTSGTAAYEQYF. CDR3 bases: TGTGCCAGCAGCGGCACTAGCGGGACTGCCGCCTACGAGCAGTACTTC. Drawing the rest from reference TRBV2 and TRBJ2-7, the complete variable domain is EPEVTQTPSHQVTQMGQEVILRCVPISNHLYFYWYRQILGQKVEFLVSFYNNEISEKSEIFDDQFSVERPDGSNFTLKIRSTKLEDSAMYFCASSGTSGTAAYEQYFGPGTRLTVT.

The V call is TRBV28, the J call TRBJ2-3; possibly TRBD1 for D (6 bases). Trimming took off 5 bases at V and 0 bases at J, with 9 bases between the two ends. Germline V CDR1 and CDR2: MDHEN, SYDVKM. This CDR3 has 14 residues. DNA for the CDR3: TGTGCCAGCAGTGGACAGAGTAGCACAGATACGCAGTATTTT. This encodes CASSGQSSTDTQYF.

This chain connects TRBV6-5 to TRBJ2-7; 9 nucleotides agree with TRBD1. Trimming cost V 6 bases and J 3 bases; bases outside gene matches: 3. The CDR3 length is 13 residues. CDR1 MNHEY and CDR2 SVGAGI come from the germline V gene. The CDR3 DNA reads TGTGCCAGCAGGGCGACAGGGGGCTACGAGCAGTACTTC. Amino acids: CASRATGGYEQYF.

The table lists this clone with a count of one. This chain links TRBV6-1 with TRBJ1-2; 7 bases are a match to TRBD1. In germline, CDR1 is MNHNS, CDR2 SASEGT. The CDR3 loop spans 15 amino acids. V trimming: 2 bases; J trimming: 4 bases; junction bases outside the gene matches: 7. Written as DNA, the CDR3 is TGTGCCAGCAGTGAATTCGGACAGGACCTCTATGGCTACACCTTC. It translates to CASSEFGQDLYGYTF.

This chain links TRBV6-5 with TRBJ2-7, with 7 nucleotides matching TRBD2. The germline V gene has CDR1 MNHEY and CDR2 SVGAGI. V gave up 6 bases and J gave up 0 bases; unmatched junction bases: 2. The CDR3 runs to 13 residues. CDR3 protein: CASRRGNSYEQYF. The CDR3, as DNA: TGTGCCAGCAGGCGGGGGAACTCCTACGAGCAGTACTTC.

The V and J genes are TRBV7-9 and TRBJ2-3; TRBD2 aligns across 9 bases. J gave up 4 bases and V 2 bases, and 4 bases lay outside the gene matches. Per the germline V gene, CDR1 is SEHNR and CDR2 is FQNEAQ (reference sequence). CDR3 length: 15 residues. In nucleotides, the CDR3 is TGTGCCAGCAGCTTAAATAGCGGGAGCGCAGATACGCAGTATTTT. Its protein product is CASSLNSGSADTQYF.

With regard to this clone: One junction end disagrees with the germline gene, perhaps due to a read error. The J gene is TRBJ2-5, the V gene TRBV5-6; perhaps TRBD1 as D (5 bases). From germline, CDR1 is SGHDT and CDR2 YYEEEE. The length of the CDR3 is 13 residues. CDR3 DNA sequence: TGTGCCACCAGCCAGGGTTGGGGCGAGACCCAGTACTTC. It translates to CATSQGWGETQYF.

This clone was detected only once. V and J are TRBV15 and TRBJ1-1; D gene unclear. V shed 5 bases and J shed 1 base, with 14 bases lying between them. CDR1 is LNHNV and CDR2 is YYDKDF in the germline V gene (reference sequence). This CDR3 region has 15 residues. In DNA, the CDR3 is TGTGCCACCAGCGGCTACGGTCTAGAGAACACTGAAGCTTTCTTT. Translated: CATSGYGLENTEAFF. The full variable domain, with the rest looked up from reference TRBV15 and TRBJ1-1, is DAMVIQNPRYQVTQFGKPVTLSCSQTLNHNVMYWYQQKSSQAPKLLFHYYDKDFNNEADTPDNFQSRRPNTSFCFLDIRSPGLGDTAMYLCATSGYGLENTEAFFGQGTRLTVV.

The CDR3, as DNA: TGTGCCACCTCGACAGGGGGCGCAATGAACACTGAAGCTTTCTTT. This gives the protein CATSTGGAMNTEAFF. The chain uses TRBV19 and TRBJ1-1; 10 bases are shared with TRBD1. Germline CDR1 LNHDA, CDR2 SQIVND (reference sequence). V gave up 10 bases and J gave up 0 bases; unmatched junction bases: 8. The CDR3 extends over 15 amino acids.